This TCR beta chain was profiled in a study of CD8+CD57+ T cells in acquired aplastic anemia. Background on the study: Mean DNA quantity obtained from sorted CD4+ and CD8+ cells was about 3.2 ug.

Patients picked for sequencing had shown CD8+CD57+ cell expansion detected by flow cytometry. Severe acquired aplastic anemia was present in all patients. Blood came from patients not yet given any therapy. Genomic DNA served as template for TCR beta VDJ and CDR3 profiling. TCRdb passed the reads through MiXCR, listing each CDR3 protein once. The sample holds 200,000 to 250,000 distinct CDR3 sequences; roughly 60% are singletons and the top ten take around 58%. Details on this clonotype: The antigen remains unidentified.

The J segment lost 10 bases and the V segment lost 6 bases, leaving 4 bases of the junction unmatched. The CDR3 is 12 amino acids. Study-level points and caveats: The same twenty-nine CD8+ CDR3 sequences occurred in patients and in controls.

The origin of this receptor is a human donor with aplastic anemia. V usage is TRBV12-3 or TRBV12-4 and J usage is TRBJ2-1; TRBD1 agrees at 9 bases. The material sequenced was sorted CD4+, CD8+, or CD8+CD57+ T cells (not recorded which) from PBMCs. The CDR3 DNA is TGTGCCAGCAGCCCTGACAGGGGGGAGCAGTTCTTC. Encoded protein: CASSPDRGEQFF.